In its sample, the clone carrying this T cell receptor beta chain was seen once. Its specificity is unknown. The sample originates from a study of identical twins. Study-level points and caveats: Instead of following the same donors, the conclusions were based on cross-sectional statistical analysis. Low generation-probability sequences were in excess among twin-shared out-of-frame alpha sequences.

Germline-derived CDR1 and CDR2 are SGHNT and YYREEE (reference sequence). The CDR3 contains 15 residues. Germline trimming cut 1 base from V and 9 bases from J; bases unmatched to any gene: 7. Template switching added a universal primer site, and cDNA bore unique molecular identifiers. Via MiXCR, TCRdb re-called the 5' RACE reads, giving one row per CDR3 protein. The data contain over 200,000 distinct CDR3 sequences, about 11% of them singletons. The chain has TRBV5-4 and TRBJ2-2; 9 positions agree with TRBD1. The clonotype comes from a man between 45 and 60 years old in good health. Sequenced: memory T cells sorted from blood. The CDR3 sequence: CASSLFGTGSRELFF. DNA for the CDR3: TGTGCCAGCAGCTTGTTTGGGACAGGGAGCCGGGAGCTGTTTTTT. The variable domain in full, with the rest retrieved from reference TRBV5-4 and TRBJ2-2, is ETGVTQSPTHLIKTRGQQVTLRCSSQSGHNTVSWYQQALGQGPQFIFQYYREEENGRGNFPPRFSGLQFPNYSSELNVNALELDDSALYLCASSLFGTGSRELFFGEGSRLTVL.